The next 26 T cell receptor beta chains were all read from a single sample in a study of T-cell memory formation after mild COVID-19. A single record per CDR3 protein comes from TCRdb applying MiXCR to the 5' RACE reads. The sample contains 400,000 to 500,000 distinct CDR3 sequences, 20% of which appear only once. Sequencing was carried out using PBMCs or a T cell subset sorted from them (not recorded which). These receptor sequences come from an adult woman who had mild COVID-19 (a few samples of this study predate the infection). Cell type and time point are not known.

This clonotype was recorded only once. The rearrangement uses TRBV27 and TRBJ1-2; possible D gene TRBD1, 5 bases. The CDR3 runs to 15 residues. Trimming removed 2 bases at V and 0 bases at J, with 10 bases between. The V gene's germline CDR1 is MNHEY and CDR2 SMNVEV (reference sequence). CDR3 DNA sequence: TGTGCCAGCAGTTTACGCCAGGGACCTAACTATGGCTACACCTTC. Protein product: CASSLRQGPNYGYTF.

There are many counts of this clonotype. The V call is TRBV13, the J call TRBJ2-1; TRBD2 agrees at 8 bases. Germline V CDR1 and CDR2: PRHDT, FYEKMQ (reference sequence). The CDR3 is 15 residues long. V was pared by 4 bases and J by 1 base, with 3 bases of the junction left unmatched. The CDR3 DNA is TGTGCCAGCAGCTCTCAGCGGGAGTCCTACAATGAGCAGTTCTTC. This sequence encodes CASSSQRESYNEQFF.

A few counts support this clonotype. The V gene is TRBV6-5, the J gene TRBJ2-6, with 10 positions matching TRBD1. The CDR3 is 17 residues long. The junction had 5 bases not matched to a gene; V was cut back by 5 bases and J by 1 base. The V gene's germline CDR1 is MNHEY and CDR2 SVGAGI. CDR3 in DNA: TGTGCCAGCAGTCGACAGGGGGCATCGTCTGGGGCCAACGTCCTGACTTTC. It codes for CASSRQGASSGANVLTF.

In its sample, this clonotype was seen a few times. The genes are TRBV4-1 and TRBJ2-3; no firm D call. The CDR3 covers 11 residues. Germline CDR1 and CDR2: MGHRA and YSYEKL. Trimming shortened V by 8 bases and J by 6 bases, and 9 bases separated the two germline ends. The CDR3 region has the DNA TGCGCCAGCCGGATGGCTGATACGCAGTATTTT. It translates to CASRMADTQYF.

This clonotype showed up just a few times. The chain recombines TRBV3-1 with TRBJ2-3; the match to TRBD2 covers 10 bases. Germline V CDR1 and CDR2: LGHDT, YNNKEL (reference sequence). CDR3 length: 18 amino acids. V lost 3 bases, J lost 2 bases, and 11 bases stayed unmatched. CDR3: CASSQETSGDYPTDTQYF. CDR3 in DNA: TGTGCCAGCAGCCAGGAAACTAGCGGGGACTACCCCACAGATACGCAGTATTTT.

This clonotype was counted many times. This chain connects TRBV11-2 to TRBJ2-7; 7 bases fit TRBD1. Germline V CDR1 and CDR2: SGHAT, FQNNGV. The CDR3 has 18 residues. Losses at the gene ends were 1 base for V and 4 bases for J; bases not matched to a gene: 16. The CDR3 region has the DNA TGTGCCAGCAGCTTAGGGGGCTCGGACAGGAGAACTTATTACGAGCAGTACTTC. Amino acids: CASSLGGSDRRTYYEQYF.

This CDR3 reads CSAGSPLLRYEQYF. The CDR3 DNA sequence: TGCAGTGCCGGGTCCCCTCTTCTCCGCTACGAGCAGTACTTC. The chain uses TRBV20-1 and TRBJ2-7; D is undetermined. Germline V gene lookup returns CDR1 DFQATT and CDR2 SNEGSKA (reference sequence). The CDR3 is made up of 14 amino acids. The V end was cut by 6 bases, the J end by 3 bases, with 18 bases between.

In this sample, this clonotype turned up a few times. The chain combines TRBV6-1 with TRBJ1-1; D possibly corresponds to TRBD1 (5 bases). The CDR3 is 16 residues long. Trimming pared 5 bases from V and 3 bases from J, leaving 19 bases between. The germline CDR1 and CDR2 sequences are MNHNS and SASEGT. The CDR3 DNA reads TGTGCCAGCAGTCCTGGACACGGCGGCCGCGACACTGAAGCTTTCTTT. This encodes CASSPGHGGRDTEAFF.

In its sample, this clonotype was seen a few times. This chain links TRBV7-9 with TRBJ2-7, with D possibly being TRBD1 (6 bases). CDR1 and CDR2 from the germline V gene are SEHNR and FQNEAQ (reference sequence). Trimming shortened V by 6 bases and J by 1 base, and 16 bases separated the two germline ends. The CDR3 contains 15 residues. CDR3 in DNA: TGTGCCAGCAGTGTAGCAGGGGCGAGGTCCTACGAGCAGTACTTC. It codes for CASSVAGARSYEQYF.

The V and J genes are TRBV15 and TRBJ2-7; TRBD2 agrees at 8 bases. This CDR3 is built from 17 residues. Losses at the gene ends were 1 base for V and 3 bases for J; bases not matched to a gene: 11. Germline V gene data show CDR1 as LNHNV and CDR2 as YYDKDF (reference sequence). CDR3: CATSRGGRLRGGYEQYF. CDR3 bases: TGTGCCACCAGCAGAGGGGGGCGCCTTCGGGGGGGCTACGAGCAGTACTTC.

The V and J genes are TRBV29-1 and TRBJ2-3; D is unclear. V gave up 0 bases and J gave up 4 bases, with 5 bases separating them. This CDR3 spans 12 amino acids. Germline CDR1 SQVTM, CDR2 ANQGSEA. The CDR3 spells CSVEDQADTQYF. The CDR3 DNA follows: TGCAGCGTTGAAGATCAGGCAGATACGCAGTATTTT.

This clonotype was seen only a few times. This chain connects TRBV12-3 or TRBV12-4 to TRBJ2-5, with 9 bases identical to TRBD1. The V gene end was trimmed by 5 bases and the J gene end by 5 bases; junction bases not matched to a gene: 6. The CDR3 is 14 amino acids. Here the CDR3 DNA reads TGTGCCAGCAGTCCCGGGACAGGGAGCGAGACCCAGTACTTC. It is translated as CASSPGTGSETQYF.

This clonotype was observed a few times. The genes are TRBV4-3 and TRBJ2-7; D tentatively reads TRBD1 or TRBD2 (6 bases each). The CDR3 totals 16 residues. Germline loops: CDR1 LGHNA, CDR2 YSLEER. V shed 1 base and J shed 5 bases, with 18 bases lying between them. CDR3 sequence reads: CASSQGSTGRHHEQYF. The CDR3 DNA is TGCGCCAGCAGCCAAGGGTCTACAGGGAGGCACCACGAGCAGTACTTC.

This chain joins TRBV12-3 or TRBV12-4 and TRBJ2-7, with D unresolved. The germline V and J ends were trimmed by 3 bases and 5 bases, with 8 bases remaining between them. This CDR3 comprises 12 residues. Written as DNA, the CDR3 is TGTGCCAGCAGTTTGGAGTGGGACGAGCAGTACTTC. Translation gives CASSLEWDEQYF.

V gene TRBV4-1 combines with J gene TRBJ2-5; 7 bases fit TRBD2. From germline, CDR1 is MGHRA and CDR2 YSYEKL. The V and J ends lost 3 bases and 5 bases, in that order; junction bases with no gene match: 9. The CDR3 consists of 15 residues. CDR3 DNA sequence: TGCGCCAGCAGCCAGGGCCTTACAGCGGGGGAGACCCAGTACTTC. It codes for CASSQGLTAGETQYF.

This clonotype occurred many times. The rearrangement links TRBV20-1 to TRBJ2-3; 12 bases align to TRBD2. CDR1 is DFQATT and CDR2 is SNEGSKA in the germline V gene (reference sequence). This CDR3 comprises 15 residues. Here the CDR3 DNA reads TGCAGCAAAGTAAGGACTAGCGGGAAAGAAGATACGCAGTATTTT. This gives the protein CSKVRTSGKEDTQYF.

This clonotype was observed a handful of times. This chain joins TRBV6-6 and TRBJ1-6; D may be TRBD1 (6 bases). Germline CDR1 MNHNY, CDR2 SVGAGI (reference sequence). This CDR3 has 13 amino acids. With 5 bases removed from V and 8 bases from J, the gap between germline ends came to 10 bases. CDR3 amino acids: CASSNRVDSPLHF. DNA of the CDR3: TGTGCCAGCAGTAACAGGGTGGATTCACCCCTCCACTTT.

The rearrangement joins TRBV6-5 to TRBJ1-2; 7 positions match TRBD1. Germline V gives CDR1 MNHEY, CDR2 SVGAGI. Germline trimming cut 6 bases from V and 5 bases from J; bases unmatched to any gene: 9. The CDR3 extends over 14 amino acids. The DNA for the CDR3 is TGTGCCAGCAGGCCGGGACAGACCTTTTATGGCTACACCTTC. Translated: CASRPGQTFYGYTF.

This clonotype was detected only a few times. The chain joins TRBV7-8 to TRBJ2-1; D is perhaps TRBD2 (6 bases). Germline CDR1 reads SGHVS; CDR2 reads FQNEAQ. CDR3 length equals 14 residues. V dropped 3 bases and J dropped 9 bases, with 15 bases sitting between them. CDR3 DNA sequence: TGTGCCAGCAGCTTCGGGGGAATTCGGGGTGAGCAGTTCTTC. Translation: CASSFGGIRGEQFF. The full variable domain, its missing parts supplied by reference TRBV7-8 and TRBJ2-1, is GAGVSQSPRYKVAKRGQDVALRCDPISGHVSLFWYQQALGQGPEFLTYFQNEAQLDKSGLPSDRFFAERPEGSVSTLKIQRTQQEDSAVYLCASSFGGIRGEQFFGPGTRLTVL.

This sequence joins TRBV5-1 and TRBJ2-1; TRBD1 is a possible D gene (7 bases). V lost 2 bases, J lost 2 bases, and 11 bases lay in between. CDR1 is SGHRS, CDR2 YFSETQ, per germline. The CDR3 loop spans 15 amino acids. CDR3 in DNA: TGCGCCAGCAGCTTTCCCAGGGGGGCCTACAATGAGCAGTTCTTC. Protein: CASSFPRGAYNEQFF.

CDR3 in amino acids: CASSPGPVIRSQYF. The DNA for the CDR3 is TGCGCCAGCAGCCCCGGACCGGTCATAAGGTCCCAGTACTTC. V usage is TRBV4-1 and J usage is TRBJ2-5; no clear D. V lost 4 bases and J 9 bases, leaving 18 bases between the germline ends. This CDR3 contains 14 residues. Germline loops: CDR1 MGHRA, CDR2 YSYEKL.

This chain connects TRBV6-5 to TRBJ2-6, with a weak D call TRBD1 (6 bases). Germline V CDR1 and CDR2: MNHEY, SVGAGI. Trimming took off 6 bases at V and 4 bases at J, with 19 bases between the two ends. The CDR3 length is 17 residues. This CDR3 reads CASRDRATGAGANVLTF. The CDR3 bases are TGTGCCAGCAGGGACAGAGCTACAGGTGCGGGGGCCAACGTCCTGACTTTC.

This clonotype has just a few counts. The V and J genes are TRBV27 and TRBJ2-3; 8 positions match TRBD2. The V and J ends lost 10 bases and 2 bases, in that order; junction bases with no gene match: 2. This CDR3 contains 12 residues. Germline loops: CDR1 MNHEY, CDR2 SMNVEV (reference sequence). CDR3 DNA: TGTGCCATCGGGGGGGCCACAGATACGCAGTATTTT. It translates to CAIGGATDTQYF.

This rearrangement joins TRBV7-8 to TRBJ2-7; D remains unclear. Per germline, CDR1 SGHVS and CDR2 FQNEAQ. The CDR3 totals 14 residues. The germline V and J ends were trimmed by 5 bases and 2 bases, with 13 bases remaining between them. The CDR3 DNA sequence: TGTGCCAGCAGCCCTGGGTCTCCCACCTACGAGCAGTACTTC. As protein: CASSPGSPTYEQYF.

This clonotype occurred a few times. The chain employs TRBV10-3 and TRBJ1-1, with a weak D call TRBD1 (5 bases). V lost 3 bases, J lost 6 bases, and 17 bases lay in between. Looked up from germline, CDR1 is ENHRY and CDR2 is SYGVKD. The CDR3 is 15 amino acids. The CDR3 sequence is CAISDSWGAEAEAFF. The CDR3 nucleotides read TGTGCCATCAGTGATTCCTGGGGCGCCGAGGCTGAAGCTTTCTTT.

This clonotype was seen a few times. The chain couples TRBV9 to TRBJ1-1; D not certain. V shed 0 bases and J shed 1 base, with 7 bases lying between them. Germline CDR1 reads SGDLS; CDR2 reads YYNGEE. The CDR3 is 14 residues long. The CDR3 region is CASSVEFWNTEAFF. CDR3 DNA: TGTGCCAGCAGCGTAGAATTTTGGAACACTGAAGCTTTCTTT.